This T cell receptor beta chain appears in the sequencing data of a study of blood T cell repertoires in COVID-19. Clones were read by immunoSEQ multiplex PCR, and TCRdb kept only the in-frame ones, dropping some. The sample records approximately 16,000 clones, 85% to 90% being singletons. V gave up 3 bases and J gave up 0 bases, with 6 bases separating them. This CDR3 contains 14 residues. Germline values: CDR1 KGHSY, CDR2 FQNENV. Specimen: peripheral blood. V usage is TRBV16 and J usage is TRBJ1-5; no clear D. This receptor was identified in a man aged 60 to 75 with acute or convalescent COVID-19. CDR3 residues: CASSQGDSNQPQHF. In nucleotides, the CDR3 is TGTGCCAGCAGCCAGGGAGATAGCAATCAGCCCCAGCATTTT.